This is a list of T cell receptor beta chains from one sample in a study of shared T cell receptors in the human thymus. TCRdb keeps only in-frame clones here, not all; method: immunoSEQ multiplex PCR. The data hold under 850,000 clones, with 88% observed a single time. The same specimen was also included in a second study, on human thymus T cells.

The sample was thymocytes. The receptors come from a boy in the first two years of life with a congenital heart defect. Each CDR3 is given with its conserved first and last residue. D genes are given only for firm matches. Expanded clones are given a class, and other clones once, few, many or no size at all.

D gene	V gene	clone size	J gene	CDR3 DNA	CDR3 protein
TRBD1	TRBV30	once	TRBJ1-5	TGTGCCTGGAGTGCCCGACAGGGGGATCAGCCCCAGCATTTT	CAWSARQGDQPQHF
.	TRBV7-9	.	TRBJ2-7	TGTGCCAGCAGCCTTCCTGGACAGCCAAGCCTCTACGAGCAGTACTTC	CASSLPGQPSLYEQYF
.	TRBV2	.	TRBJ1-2	TGTGCCAGCAGTGCTCTAAAGAGACTACTCTATGGCTACACCTTC	CASSALKRLLYGYTF
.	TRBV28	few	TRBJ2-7	TGTGCCAGCATCGCGACCCGAGGGGAGCAGTACTTC	CASIATRGEQYF
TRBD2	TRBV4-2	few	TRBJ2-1	TGTGCCAGCAGCCGTAAAAGTCAGGCGGGAGGGGTATGGAATGAGCAGTTCTTC	CASSRKSQAGGVWNEQFF
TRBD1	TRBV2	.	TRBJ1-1	TGTGCCAGCAGCCTCGAGGGGGCGGGGCTTCGGGGGACTGAAGCTTTCTTT	CASSLEGAGLRGTEAFF
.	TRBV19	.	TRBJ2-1	TGTGCCAGTAGTATGTTCTCACCAGGCACACGGATTAGCTCCTACAATGAGCAGTTCTTC	CASSMFSPGTRISSYNEQFF
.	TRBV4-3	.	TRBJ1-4	TGCGCCAGCAGCCAAGATGAGAGAGGGAGCACTAATGAAAAACTGTTTTTT	CASSQDERGSTNEKLFF
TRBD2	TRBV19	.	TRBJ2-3	TGTGCCAGTAGACGTGGGAGGGAGGCTAGCACAGATACGCAGTATTTT	CASRRGREASTDTQYF
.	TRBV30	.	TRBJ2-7	TGTGCCTGGAGCCCCCCAGGGGCGGCCTACGAGCAGTACTTC	CAWSPPGAAYEQYF
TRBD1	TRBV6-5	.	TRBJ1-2	TGTGCCAGCAGTTACAGGACAGGGGAAGATGGCTACACCTTC	CASSYRTGEDGYTF
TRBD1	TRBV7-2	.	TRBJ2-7	TGTGCCAGCAGCTTAGACAGGGGGCAGGACGAGCAGTACTTC	CASSLDRGQDEQYF
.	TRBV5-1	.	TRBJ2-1	TGCGCCAGCAGCCCCGGTCCCTATAACAGCTCCTACAATGAGCAGTTCTTC	CASSPGPYNSSYNEQFF
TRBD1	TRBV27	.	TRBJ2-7	TGTGCCAGCAGTTTAGCCAGGGGGCTCTACGAGCAGTACTTC	CASSLARGLYEQYF
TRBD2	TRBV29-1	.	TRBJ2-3	TGCAGCGCCGCGTCTAGCGGGATATCTCCAGATACGCAGTATTTT	CSAASSGISPDTQYF
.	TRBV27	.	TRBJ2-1	TGTGCCAGCAGGAAGGATCGACTCGATGAGCAGTTCTTC	CASRKDRLDEQFF
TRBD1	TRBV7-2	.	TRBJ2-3	TGTGCCAGCAGCTTACTACTAAGACAGGGGCGCACAGATACGCAGTATTTT	CASSLLLRQGRTDTQYF
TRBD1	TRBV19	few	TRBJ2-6	TGTGCCAGTAGTTCGGGACAGGGTGGCTCTGGGGCCAACGTCCTGACTTTC	CASSSGQGGSGANVLTF
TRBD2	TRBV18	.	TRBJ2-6	TGTGCCAGCTCACTGCGGACTAGCGGAAGGGGGGGTGGGGCCAACGTCCTGACTTTC	CASSLRTSGRGGGANVLTF
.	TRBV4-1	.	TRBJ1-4	TGCGCCAGCAGCCAAGATCTGGCAGGCGAACTTGAAAAACTGTTTTTT	CASSQDLAGELEKLFF
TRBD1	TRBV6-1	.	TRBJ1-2	TGTGCCAGCACCTCGACAGGGGGCGCCCGGGGCTACACCTTC	CASTSTGGARGYTF
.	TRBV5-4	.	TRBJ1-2	TGTGCCAGCAGGCGAGGCCGGTATGGCTACACCTTC	CASRRGRYGYTF
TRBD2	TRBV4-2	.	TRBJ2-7	TGTGCCAGCAGCCAGGAGCGGGAGCCCCTCTACGAGCAGTACTTC	CASSQEREPLYEQYF
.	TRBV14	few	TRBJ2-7	TGTGCCAGCAGCCAAGCGGAGAGCTCCTACGAGCAGTACTTC	CASSQAESSYEQYF
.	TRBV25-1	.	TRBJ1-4	TGTGCCAGCAGGGGACACCCTAATGAAAAACTGTTTTTT	CASRGHPNEKLFF
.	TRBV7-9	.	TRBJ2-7	TGTGCCAGCAGCGACAGGAGAACAGGGAGCACCTACGAGCAGTACTTC	CASSDRRTGSTYEQYF
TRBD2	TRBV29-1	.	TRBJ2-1	TGCAGCGTTGAAGAAACAGCGGGAGTGGAGCAGTTCTTC	CSVEETAGVEQFF
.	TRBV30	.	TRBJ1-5	TGTGCCTGGAGTGCCAGGGGATCGGTACAGCCCCAGCATTTT	CAWSARGSVQPQHF
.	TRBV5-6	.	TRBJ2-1	TGTGCCAGCAGCTTGGATTACCACCCGAGCTACAATGAGCAGTTCTTC	CASSLDYHPSYNEQFF
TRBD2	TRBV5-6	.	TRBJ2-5	TGTGCCAGCAGCTTTATTCGGCGGGAGGGCCGGGAGACCCAGTACTTC	CASSFIRREGRETQYF
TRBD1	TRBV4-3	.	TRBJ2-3	TGCGCCAGCAGCCATGAATCAGGGGGTCCGGTTTCCAGCACAGATACGCAGTATTTT	CASSHESGGPVSSTDTQYF
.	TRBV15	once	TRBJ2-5	TGTGCCACCAGCCGCCCTGCGATAGAGACCCAGTACTTC	CATSRPAIETQYF
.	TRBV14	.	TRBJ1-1	TGTGCCAGCAGCCACTCCCCGGGACACAACACTGAAGCTTTCTTT	CASSHSPGHNTEAFF
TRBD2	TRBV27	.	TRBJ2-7	TGTGCCAGCAGTAGAACTTCTGGGACTAGCGGGAGGCCCCACGAGCAGTACTTC	CASSRTSGTSGRPHEQYF
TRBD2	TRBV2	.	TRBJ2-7	TGTGCCAGCAGGGCGGGAGGGCCAGCATACGAGCAGTACTTC	CASRAGGPAYEQYF
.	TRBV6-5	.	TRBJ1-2	TGTGCCAGCAGTTACTCGGGGGGGACACCTTATGGCTACACCTTC	CASSYSGGTPYGYTF
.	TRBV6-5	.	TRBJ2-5	TGTGCCAGCAGCTCCGTTCGGGTCCAAGAGACCCAGTACTTC	CASSSVRVQETQYF
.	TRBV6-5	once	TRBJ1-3	TGTGCCAGCAGTTACTCACGGACAAGGATAAACACCATATATTTT	CASSYSRTRINTIYF
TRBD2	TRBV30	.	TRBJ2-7	TGTGCCTGGAGTTCCATACCTAGCGGGAGACCCTACGAGCAGTACTTC	CAWSSIPSGRPYEQYF
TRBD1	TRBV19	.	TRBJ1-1	TGTGCCAGTACCGGGCGATTAATGGACAGGTTCGCTGAAGCTTTCTTT	CASTGRLMDRFAEAFF
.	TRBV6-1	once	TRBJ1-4	TGTGCCAGCAGTGAAAGGGTTACCGGGACAAGAGATGAAAAACTGTTTTTT	CASSERVTGTRDEKLFF
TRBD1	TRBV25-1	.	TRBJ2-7	TGTGCCAGCTCGGGACAGGATTTTGGCGAGCAGTACTTC	CASSGQDFGEQYF
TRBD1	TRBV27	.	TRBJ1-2	TGTGCCAGCAGTTCCTATACTGACGTCTCAGGGGGCAACTATGGCTACACCTTC	CASSSYTDVSGGNYGYTF
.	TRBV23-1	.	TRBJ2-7	TGCGCCAGCAGTCAATCCCCGGGGGTCTACGAGCAGTACTTC	CASSQSPGVYEQYF
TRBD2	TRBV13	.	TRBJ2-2	TGTGCCAGCAGGGGACTAGCGGGGATCACCACCGGGGAGCTGTTTTTT	CASRGLAGITTGELFF